Each of the 16 T cell receptor beta chains below was sequenced from the same sample in a study of blood T cells in healthy people across ages. Together with a sample-barcoded 5' primer, a J-beta primer mix was included in a second PCR lasting roughly 6 to 12 cycles. TCRdb itself ran the 5' RACE reads through MiXCR, one entry per CDR3 protein. The sample lists about 640,000 distinct CDR3 sequences, about 54% occurring once. The specimen was blood. Receptors were obtained from a man aged 55 to 69 in good health.

Turning to this clonotype: One end of the junction fails to match germline, which may point to a read error. This rearrangement joins TRBV6-5 to TRBJ2-1; 9 nucleotides match TRBD2. This CDR3 has 15 amino acids. CDR1 is MNHEY, CDR2 SVGAGI, per germline. CDR3 sequence: CAGSPRRGGYNEQFF. CDR3 in DNA: TGTGCCGGCAGTCCCCGGCGGGGGGGCTACAATGAGCAGTTCTTC.

The chain couples TRBV15 to TRBJ2-7, with 9 bases fitting TRBD1. The CDR3 length is 16 residues. CDR1 is LNHNV, CDR2 YYDKDF, per germline (reference sequence). V shed 3 bases and J 3 bases; nucleotides not matched to a gene: 9. The CDR3 region is CATSRGPGTGLYEQYF. For the CDR3, the DNA is TGTGCCACCAGCAGGGGTCCCGGGACAGGGCTCTACGAGCAGTACTTC.

The chain is built from TRBV20-1 and TRBJ2-3, with D tentatively TRBD2 (7 bases). The ends were cut back, 3 bases at V and 4 bases at J, with 14 bases in the middle. Germline-derived CDR1 and CDR2 are DFQATT and SNEGSKA (reference sequence). The CDR3 runs to 14 residues. The CDR3 nucleotides are TGCAGTGCTAGGGAGGGGGGGGTCTCAGATACGCAGTATTTT. Protein product: CSAREGGVSDTQYF.

The rearrangement uses TRBV3-1 and TRBJ2-5; D is possibly TRBD2 (5 bases). Between the trimmed V and J ends, which lost 4 bases and 4 bases, there was a span of 16 bases. Per the germline V gene, CDR1 is LGHDT and CDR2 is YNNKEL (reference sequence). The CDR3 is made up of 15 amino acids. The CDR3 sequence is CASSPKRGPGETQYF. CDR3 coding DNA: TGTGCCAGCAGCCCTAAACGGGGTCCGGGAGAGACCCAGTACTTC.

The chain is built from TRBV5-1 and TRBJ2-5, with D possibly TRBD1 on 5 matching bases. Trimming took 0 bases from V and 2 from J, leaving 11 bases between them. Germline V gene data show CDR1 as SGHRS and CDR2 as YFSETQ. The CDR3 sequence is 15 residues long. The CDR3: CASSLVLQGQETQYF. The CDR3 region has the DNA TGCGCCAGCAGCTTGGTACTCCAGGGACAAGAGACCCAGTACTTC.

V gene TRBV27 combines with J gene TRBJ2-3; no reliable D call. Per the germline V gene, CDR1 is MNHEY and CDR2 is SMNVEV (reference sequence). Between the trimmed V and J ends, which lost 0 bases and 0 bases, there was a span of 4 bases. This CDR3 contains 14 residues. Here the CDR3 reads CASSLSLSTDTQYF. As DNA, the CDR3 is TGTGCCAGCAGTTTATCGTTGAGCACAGATACGCAGTATTTT.

This clonotype was seen only a few times. Relative to the germline gene, one junction end is altered; a read error may explain this. The CDR3 is CASSYDEEAQYF. The CDR3 nucleotides read TGTGCCAGCAGTTACGATGAAGAGGCCCAGTACTTC. The rearrangement joins TRBV7-2 to TRBJ2-5; D uncertain. Germline CDR1 SGHTA, CDR2 FQGNSA. The CDR3 consists of 12 residues.

The V and J genes are TRBV29-1 and TRBJ2-3; 8 bases are a match to TRBD1. Germline V gene data show CDR1 as SQVTM and CDR2 as ANQGSEA. The CDR3 runs to 12 residues. The J segment lost 4 bases and the V segment lost 4 bases, leaving 1 base of the junction unmatched. The CDR3 DNA is TGCAGCGTTGTCAGGGGGCCAGATACGCAGTATTTT. Translated: CSVVRGPDTQYF.

This clonotype was found many times. The J gene is TRBJ2-5, the V gene TRBV14; D possibly corresponds to TRBD2 (5 bases). This CDR3 is 13 amino acids long. Trimming took off 4 bases at V and 7 bases at J, with 13 bases between the two ends. Per the germline V gene, CDR1 is SGHDN and CDR2 is FVKESK. Written as DNA, the CDR3 is TGTGCCAGCAGCCCACAAGCGGCGGGGACCCAGTACTTC. Residues: CASSPQAAGTQYF.

The chain employs TRBV20-1 and TRBJ1-4, with D unresolved. Per the germline V gene, CDR1 is DFQATT and CDR2 is SNEGSKA (reference sequence). This CDR3 has 14 residues. Deletions cut 0 bases from V and 15 bases from J, with 20 bases between. The chain's CDR3 is CSARDPGPSRRVFF. The CDR3 bases are TGCAGTGCTAGAGACCCCGGGCCAAGCAGGAGGGTGTTTTTT.

This clonotype is a singleton in its sample. The genes are TRBV20-1 and TRBJ1-5; no firm D call. This CDR3 spans 14 amino acids. Trimming took off 0 bases at V and 5 bases at J, with 11 bases between the two ends. In germline, CDR1 is DFQATT, CDR2 SNEGSKA (reference sequence). CDR3 loop: CSARDVGKDQPQHF. CDR3 sequence (DNA): TGCAGTGCTAGAGATGTGGGTAAGGATCAGCCCCAGCATTTT.

This chain links TRBV14 with TRBJ1-6, with unresolved D. The CDR3 sequence is 15 residues long. The germline CDR1 and CDR2 sequences are SGHDN and FVKESK. V was cut by 2 bases and J by 11 bases, with 16 bases left in between. The CDR3 DNA reads TGTGCCAGCAGCCAAAGGTCCAACCCGTTTACACCCCTCCACTTT. Translating gives CASSQRSNPFTPLHF.

This clonotype came up a few times. This chain uses TRBV2 with TRBJ1-2, with D uncertain. Germline loops: CDR1 SNHLY, CDR2 FYNNEI. This CDR3 contains 14 residues. V gave up 7 bases and J gave up 8 bases, with 20 bases separating them. CDR3: CASTSTNGVEGYTF. The CDR3 nucleotides are TGTGCCAGCACCTCAACGAACGGCGTCGAGGGCTACACCTTC.

This clonotype was seen only a few times. The chain employs TRBV7-2 and TRBJ1-2; D call uncertain. CDR3 length equals 17 residues. Germline-derived CDR1 and CDR2 are SGHTA and FQGNSA. V was trimmed by 3 bases and J by 2 bases, leaving 19 bases between them. This CDR3 is CASSLGSGRTINYGYTF. As DNA, the CDR3 is TGTGCCAGCAGCTTGGGGTCGGGCAGAACTATAAACTATGGCTACACCTTC. The whole variable domain, filled in from reference TRBV7-2 and TRBJ1-2, reads GAGVSQSPSNKVTEKGKDVELRCDPISGHTALYWYRQSLGQGLEFLIYFQGNSAPDKSGLPSDRFSAERTGGSVSTLTIQRTQQEDSAVYLCASSLGSGRTINYGYTFGSGTRLTVV.

This clonotype was seen a handful of times. The rearrangement uses TRBV7-9 and TRBJ2-7; unclear D gene. Trimming removed 3 bases from V and 0 bases from J, with 12 bases in between. The CDR3 contains 15 residues. Germline lookup yields CDR1 SEHNR and CDR2 FQNEAQ (reference sequence). CDR3 bases: TGTGCCAGCAGCTTTGGCGGTTCCATCTCCTACGAGCAGTACTTC. Translating it yields CASSFGGSISYEQYF.

This clonotype turned up a few times. The chain is built from TRBV3-1 and TRBJ2-5; D perhaps matches TRBD2 (5 bases). The CDR3 has 15 residues. Germline-derived CDR1 and CDR2 are LGHDT and YNNKEL (reference sequence). Between the trimmed V and J ends, which lost 1 base and 0 bases, there was a span of 9 bases. The CDR3 reads CASSQVSGYQETQYF. CDR3 sequence (DNA): TGTGCCAGCAGCCAAGTATCGGGGTACCAAGAGACCCAGTACTTC.